Below are 19 T cell receptor beta chains sequenced from a single sample in a study of blood T cell repertoires in COVID-19. The assay was immunoSEQ multiplex PCR, and TCRdb's table has in-frame clones only and misses some. The repertoire holds around 200,000 clones, almost 90% seen once, with around 1.6% in the top ten. Sequenced sample: peripheral blood. The receptor set was obtained from a man between 18 and 35 years old with active or convalescent COVID-19.

The chain links TRBV4-3 to TRBJ2-7; 10 nucleotides agree with TRBD2. This CDR3 is 15 amino acids long. Germline V gene lookup returns CDR1 LGHNA and CDR2 YSLEER. With V trimmed by 1 base and J by 5 bases, 5 bases remained unmatched. CDR3 protein: CASSQGALAGDEQYF. The CDR3 coding sequence is TGCGCCAGCAGCCAAGGCGCTCTAGCGGGAGACGAGCAGTACTTC.

This chain uses TRBV5-1 with TRBJ1-2; D not resolved. Trimming took off 0 bases at V and 8 bases at J, with 11 bases between the two ends. CDR1 is SGHRS, CDR2 YFSETQ, per germline. The CDR3 is 13 amino acids. CDR3 coding DNA: TGCGCCAGCAGCTTGGAGGAGGGTCACGGCTACACCTTC. This translates into CASSLEEGHGYTF.

This clone was counted once. This chain uses TRBV30 with TRBJ1-1; perhaps TRBD1 as D (5 bases). The V and J ends lost 4 bases and 0 bases respectively, with 9 bases between them. Per germline, CDR1 GTSNPN and CDR2 SVGIG (reference sequence). This CDR3 is 13 amino acids long. This CDR3 is CAWTGYLNTEAFF. CDR3 nucleotides: TGTGCCTGGACAGGGTACTTGAACACTGAAGCTTTCTTT.

The V call is TRBV6-4, the J call TRBJ2-3; 9 bases align to TRBD2. Germline values: CDR1 MRHNA, CDR2 SNTAGT. The CDR3 is 15 residues long. J lost 0 bases, V lost 6 bases, and 4 bases had no gene match. For the CDR3, the DNA is TGTGCCAGCAGCCTTACTAGCGGGAGCACAGATACGCAGTATTTT. It translates to CASSLTSGSTDTQYF.

The chain is built from TRBV11-3 and TRBJ2-3, with D tentatively TRBD2 (7 bases). CDR1 and CDR2 (germline): SGHNT, YENEEA. Trimming pared 5 bases from V and 4 bases from J, leaving 16 bases between. The length of the CDR3 is 15 residues. The CDR3 is CASSTLGGQADTQYF. The CDR3 coding sequence is TGTGCCAGCAGCACCCTGGGGGGGCAGGCAGATACGCAGTATTTT. Full variable domain (remainder filled in from reference TRBV11-3 and TRBJ2-3): EAGVVQSPRYKIIEKKQPVAFWCNPISGHNTLYWYLQNLGQGPELLIRYENEEAVDDSQLPKDRFSAERLKGVDSTLKIQPAELGDSAVYLCASSTLGGQADTQYFGPGTRLTVL.

The chain carries TRBV11-2 and TRBJ1-2; the D gene is possibly TRBD1 (6 bases). The CDR3 runs to 14 residues. Trimming removed 1 base at V and 7 bases at J, with 13 bases between. The germline V gene has CDR1 SGHAT and CDR2 FQNNGV. In nucleotides, the CDR3 is TGTGCCAGCAGCTTAGTTAGGGGGGGTGCTGGCTACACCTTC. It codes for CASSLVRGGAGYTF.

The V gene is TRBV7-3, the J gene TRBJ1-1; no definite D call. The germline V gene encodes CDR1 SGHTA and CDR2 FQGTGA. This CDR3 has 13 residues. V was cut by 4 bases and J by 5 bases, with 11 bases left in between. CDR3 sequence (DNA): TGTGCCAGCAGCTATTTGACGGGAACTGAAGCTTTCTTT. As protein: CASSYLTGTEAFF.

This chain joins TRBV3-1 (or the pseudogene TRBV3-2) and TRBJ2-3; TRBD2 matches 16 bases. Germline assignment: CDR1 LGHDT and CDR2 YNNKEL (reference sequence). V was pared by 4 bases and J by 5 bases, with 6 bases of the junction left unmatched. This CDR3 region has 17 residues. CDR3 coding DNA: TGTGCCAGCAGCCGCGGGACTAGCGGGGGGGCCGAAGATACGCAGTATTTT. Residues: CASSRGTSGGAEDTQYF.

This chain links TRBV4-1 with TRBJ2-5, with 9 bases that match TRBD1. V lost 2 bases and J lost 3; bases outside the gene matches: 1. The CDR3 sequence is 14 residues long. CDR1 MGHRA and CDR2 YSYEKL come from the germline V gene. CDR3 sequence (DNA): TGCGCCAGCAGCCAACGGACAGGGGAAGAGACCCAGTACTTC. Amino acid sequence: CASSQRTGEETQYF.

This clone was counted a single time. The chain joins TRBV30 to TRBJ1-1; perhaps TRBD1 as D (6 bases). Germline values: CDR1 GTSNPN, CDR2 SVGIG (reference sequence). V was pared by 1 base and J by 11 bases, with 20 bases between. This CDR3 has 14 amino acids. CDR3 residues: CAWSEGGHAIGAFF. The CDR3 region has the DNA TGTGCCTGGAGTGAAGGGGGACACGCGATAGGGGCTTTCTTT.

This clone turned up a few times. The rearrangement joins TRBV2 to TRBJ1-6; 8 bases fit TRBD1. The V segment lost 1 base and the J segment 8 bases; nucleotides outside the gene matches: 1. The germline V gene encodes CDR1 SNHLY and CDR2 FYNNEI. This CDR3 comprises 14 residues. The CDR3 sequence is CASSEDRGYSPLHF. The CDR3 DNA sequence: TGTGCCAGCAGTGAAGACAGGGGGTATTCACCCCTCCACTTT.

The chain has TRBV7-9 and TRBJ1-1, with 7 bases that match TRBD1. Germline V gene sequence: CDR1 SEHNR, CDR2 FQNEAQ (reference sequence). The V gene end was trimmed by 3 bases and the J gene end by 3 bases; junction bases not matched to a gene: 7. This CDR3 is 15 amino acids long. The CDR3 DNA follows: TGTGCCAGCAGCTTCGACAGGGTAGGGTACACTGAAGCTTTCTTT. As protein: CASSFDRVGYTEAFF.

This chain links TRBV19 with TRBJ1-6, with D hard to call. V was trimmed by 8 bases and J by 10 bases, leaving 9 bases between them. The CDR3 spans 11 residues. Germline values: CDR1 LNHDA, CDR2 SQIVND (reference sequence). In DNA, the CDR3 is TGTGCCAGTCTCCCCGTCTCACCCCTCCACTTT. Amino acid sequence: CASLPVSPLHF.

A single count supports this clone. V gene TRBV9 combines with J gene TRBJ1-3, with 7 bases that match TRBD1. The CDR3 has 14 residues. V gave up 4 bases and J gave up 4 bases; unmatched junction bases: 5. Per the germline V gene, CDR1 is SGDLS and CDR2 is YYNGEE. CDR3 protein: CASSQSGGGNTIYF. The CDR3 coding sequence is TGTGCCAGCAGCCAATCAGGGGGGGGAAACACCATATATTTT.

The chain uses TRBV5-1 and TRBJ1-1; no clear D gene. Germline V gene lookup returns CDR1 SGHRS and CDR2 YFSETQ. This CDR3 spans 15 amino acids. V was pared by 2 bases and J by 2 bases, with 13 bases between. The CDR3 loop is CASSLTTRPNTEAFF. The CDR3 region has the DNA TGCGCCAGCAGCTTAACTACCCGACCAAACACTGAAGCTTTCTTT.

The V and J genes are TRBV5-5 and TRBJ1-1; no clear D. Germline-derived CDR1 and CDR2 are SGHKS and YYEKEE (reference sequence). This CDR3 has 15 residues. V was clipped by 3 bases and J by 10 bases, with 22 bases between them. CDR3 sequence: CASSSPPGRGPVAFF. CDR3 nucleotides: TGTGCCAGCAGCTCACCGCCAGGACGAGGGCCAGTAGCTTTCTTT.

V usage is TRBV11-1 and J usage is TRBJ1-1, with 9 bases that match TRBD1. V was clipped by 5 bases and J by 7 bases; unmatched bases: 5. Germline V gene lookup returns CDR1 SGHAT and CDR2 FQDESV (reference sequence). CDR3 size: 13 residues. CDR3 DNA: TGTGCCAGCAGCCGGGACAGGGATATTGAAGCTTTCTTT. Protein sequence: CASSRDRDIEAFF.

The J gene is TRBJ2-2, the V gene TRBV4-2, with 12 bases aligning to TRBD2. V gave up 1 base and J gave up 7 bases; unmatched junction bases: 4. The CDR3 extends over 16 amino acids. Germline assignment: CDR1 LGHNA and CDR2 YNFKEQ. The CDR3 DNA is TGTGCCAGCAGCCAAGTCCTAGCGGGAGGGCACGGGGAGCTGTTTTTT. This gives the protein CASSQVLAGGHGELFF.

The V call is TRBV6-2 or TRBV6-3, the J call TRBJ2-5; D is perhaps TRBD2 (5 bases). The CDR3 covers 14 residues. Germline CDR1 MNHEY, CDR2 SVGEGT. The germline V and J ends were trimmed by 0 bases and 5 bases, with 10 bases remaining between them. The CDR3 DNA reads TGTGCCAGCAGTTACTCGGCCGGGAAGGAGACCCAGTACTTC. It is translated as CASSYSAGKETQYF.